A single sample is the source of the 27 T cell receptor beta chains below, sequenced in a study of T-cell reconstitution after alpha-beta-depleted transplantation in children. This sample's TCRbeta library carried unique molecular identifier barcodes. Via MiXCR, TCRdb re-called the PCR reads, giving one row per CDR3 protein. The table records fewer than 500,000 distinct CDR3 sequences, around 46% of them present only once. The starting material was PBMCs, obtained before TCRalphabeta/CD19-depleted stem cell transplant. All receptors come from a girl aged 2-15 years with aplastic anemia, due to receive a stem cell transplant.

This clonotype was seen more than once but under ten times. V is TRBV4-3 and J is TRBJ1-2; D gene unclear. V lost 0 bases to trimming and J lost 4 bases, with 9 bases between them. This CDR3 is built from 14 residues. Germline CDR1 is LGHNA and CDR2 is YSLEER. CDR3 in DNA: TGCGCCAGCAGCCAAGATTCGCGAGGCTATGGCTACACCTTC. Translated, it gives CASSQDSRGYGYTF.

This clonotype was detected many times. The J gene is TRBJ2-7, the V gene TRBV7-2; 7 bases fit TRBD1. The germline CDR1 and CDR2 sequences are SGHTA and FQGNSA. This CDR3 region has 15 residues. V was clipped by 2 bases and J by 3 bases; unmatched bases: 7. DNA for the CDR3: TGTGCCAGCAGCTTACCGGGACAGAGCTACTACGAGCAGTACTTC. Translated, it gives CASSLPGQSYYEQYF.

A few counts support this clonotype. The chain links TRBV27 to TRBJ1-4, with D hard to call. This CDR3 is built from 15 residues. Looked up from germline, CDR1 is MNHEY and CDR2 is SMNVEV (reference sequence). Trimming left V 5 bases short and J 2 bases short, with 12 bases between. CDR3: CASSPLTGTNEKLFF. The CDR3 DNA follows: TGTGCCAGCAGTCCCCTTACGGGGACTAATGAAAAACTGTTTTTT.

In this sample, this clonotype turned up a few times. The final CDR3 position lacks the conserved phenylalanine or tryptophan, pointing to a likely read error. V usage is TRBV7-9 and J usage is TRBJ2-2; tentatively, D is TRBD1 (5 bases). The V end was cut by 6 bases, the J end by 9 bases, with 17 bases between. The length of the CDR3 is 14 residues. The germline gives CDR1 SEHNR, CDR2 FQNEAQ (reference sequence). For the CDR3, the DNA is TGTGCCAGCAGACAACCCTCGACAGCAAGGGAGCTGTTTCCC. Translating it yields CASRQPSTARELFP.

This rearrangement joins TRBV28 to TRBJ2-5; 12 nucleotides line up with TRBD2. In germline, CDR1 is MDHEN, CDR2 SYDVKM. V was pared by 5 bases and J by 3 bases, with 7 bases of the junction left unmatched. This CDR3 region has 16 residues. DNA of the CDR3: TGTGCCAGCAGTCGACTAGCGGGGGTACCAAAAGAGACCCAGTACTTC. Protein: CASSRLAGVPKETQYF.

The chain is built from TRBV19 and TRBJ2-1, with TRBD2 as a possible D gene (5 bases). CDR1 is LNHDA and CDR2 is SQIVND in the germline V gene (reference sequence). Trimming took off 5 bases at V and 6 bases at J, with 20 bases between the two ends. There are 16 residues in the CDR3. Here the CDR3 reads CASSLGVVTFGNEQFF. The CDR3 bases are TGTGCCAGTAGTCTGGGAGTAGTGACGTTTGGCAATGAGCAGTTCTTC.

Concerning this clonotype itself: The junction does not match germline at one end; this may be a read error. The chain uses TRBV29-1 and TRBJ1-1; D unclear. Germline V gene sequence: CDR1 SQVTM, CDR2 ANQGSEA. The CDR3 sequence is 13 residues long. This CDR3 is CSVEDLLTTEAFF. The CDR3 DNA reads as TGCAGCGTCGAAGACTTGCTAACCACTGAAGCTTTCTTT.

This clonotype has a handful of counts. V and J are TRBV6-6 and TRBJ1-2; no firm D call. The CDR3 extends over 11 amino acids. Germline CDR1 MNHNY, CDR2 SVGAGI (reference sequence). Trimming cost V 10 bases and J 11 bases, with 17 bases left between them. DNA of the CDR3: TGTGCCACCCTCGAGGGCTTAACTTACACCTTC. Translated: CATLEGLTYTF.

This chain uses TRBV20-1 with TRBJ2-3; D is tentatively TRBD1 or TRBD2 (5 bases each). V lost 2 bases to trimming and J lost 2 bases, with 14 bases between them. The CDR3 totals 15 residues. In germline, CDR1 is DFQATT, CDR2 SNEGSKA (reference sequence). As DNA, the CDR3 is TGCAGTGCTAGAACTGCCGGGACCAACACAGATACGCAGTATTTT. This gives the protein CSARTAGTNTDTQYF.

The sample holds many counts of this clonotype. The rearrangement links TRBV20-1 to TRBJ1-5; possibly TRBD1 for D (6 bases). CDR3 length: 15 residues. The V gene lost 0 bases and the J gene lost 6 bases, with 15 bases spanning the gap. Per germline, CDR1 DFQATT and CDR2 SNEGSKA (reference sequence). This CDR3 is CSARDPGGAGQPQHF. DNA of the CDR3: TGCAGTGCTAGAGATCCGGGGGGCGCGGGTCAGCCCCAGCATTTT.

This chain joins TRBV5-5 and TRBJ2-1; TRBD1 is a possible D gene (6 bases). Trimming pared 5 bases from V and 2 bases from J, leaving 8 bases between. This CDR3 is 13 amino acids long. Germline V gene sequence: CDR1 SGHKS, CDR2 YYEKEE (reference sequence). This chain's CDR3 is CASRRDTYNEQFF. The CDR3 DNA follows: TGTGCCAGCAGACGGGACACCTACAATGAGCAGTTCTTC.

This clonotype was found many times. The chain recombines TRBV20-1 with TRBJ2-7, with D perhaps TRBD1 (6 bases). V was cut by 6 bases and J by 5 bases, with 23 bases left in between. The CDR3 has 15 amino acids. The germline gives CDR1 DFQATT, CDR2 SNEGSKA (reference sequence). DNA for the CDR3: TGCAGTGCCAAGTCCTACAGGGAGAAGGGGAACGAGCAGTACTTC. Amino acids: CSAKSYREKGNEQYF.

This clonotype showed up many times. V and J are TRBV20-1 and TRBJ2-1, with 9 bases that match TRBD2. The V and J ends lost 1 base and 1 base, in that order; junction bases with no gene match: 5. This CDR3 has 16 amino acids. The germline CDR1 and CDR2 sequences are DFQATT and SNEGSKA (reference sequence). The CDR3 region is CSARGLAGVSYNEQFF. The CDR3 bases are TGCAGTGCTAGAGGATTAGCGGGAGTATCCTACAATGAGCAGTTCTTC.

The chain has TRBV18 and TRBJ1-5, with 8 nucleotides matching TRBD1. J was trimmed by 0 bases and V by 2 bases; bases with no gene match: 12. Germline CDR1 and CDR2: KGHSH and LQKENI. This CDR3 is 19 amino acids long. The CDR3, as DNA: TGTGCCAGCTCACCAAGCGGACAGGGACCGAGCTATAGCAATCAGCCCCAGCATTTT. Translating gives CASSPSGQGPSYSNQPQHF.

The rearrangement joins TRBV14 to TRBJ2-5, with 8 bases that match TRBD1. CDR3 length equals 16 residues. The junction had 7 bases not matched to a gene; V was cut back by 2 bases and J by 2 bases. Germline loops: CDR1 SGHDN, CDR2 FVKESK. The CDR3 region has the DNA TGTGCCAGCAGCCAAAGGACAGGGTTGGGGCAAGAGACCCAGTACTTC. It codes for CASSQRTGLGQETQYF.

This clonotype came up a few times. This chain links TRBV12-3 or TRBV12-4 with TRBJ2-3, with D uncertain. V gave up 4 bases and J gave up 2 bases, with 7 bases separating them. The CDR3 loop spans 13 amino acids. CDR3 nucleotides: TGTGCCAGCAGTTACGGCCTCACAGATACGCAGTATTTT. Translation: CASSYGLTDTQYF.

This clonotype was detected many times. The chain employs TRBV20-1 and TRBJ2-1, with 7 bases aligning to TRBD2. Germline V gene sequence: CDR1 DFQATT, CDR2 SNEGSKA (reference sequence). The CDR3 is 15 residues long. Trimming removed 2 bases from V and 4 bases from J; junction bases left unmatched: 8. CDR3 region: CSARFPSGKYNEQFF. In DNA, the CDR3 is TGCAGTGCTAGATTCCCCAGCGGGAAGTACAATGAGCAGTTCTTC.

The sample holds a few counts of this clonotype. The chain employs TRBV7-2 and TRBJ1-5; TRBD1 is a possible D gene (6 bases). CDR3 length: 13 residues. Trimming took off 4 bases at V and 7 bases at J, with 11 bases between the two ends. Germline CDR1 SGHTA, CDR2 FQGNSA. The DNA for the CDR3 is TGTGCCAGCAGCTCTCGAAGGGGGCAGCCCCAGCATTTT. It codes for CASSSRRGQPQHF.

This clonotype showed up many times. V usage is TRBV12-3 or TRBV12-4 and J usage is TRBJ2-1; D remains unclear. Trimming stripped 3 bases from V and 10 bases from J, with 13 bases between. This CDR3 is 13 amino acids long. The CDR3: CASSLMVVGEQFF. The CDR3 DNA reads TGTGCCAGCAGTTTGATGGTTGTTGGGGAGCAGTTCTTC.

The chain employs TRBV11-3 and TRBJ2-3; 7 nucleotides line up with TRBD2. The CDR3 runs 16 residues. The J segment lost 2 bases and the V segment lost 5 bases, leaving 10 bases of the junction unmatched. Germline-derived CDR1 and CDR2 are SGHNT and YENEEA. Here the CDR3 reads CASSRGGGVATDTQYF. The DNA of the CDR3 is TGTGCCAGCAGCCGAGGTGGGGGGGTCGCCACAGATACGCAGTATTTT.

This clonotype has ten or more counts. This sequence joins TRBV20-1 and TRBJ2-7; 10 bases are shared with TRBD2. The CDR3 is 14 residues long. Germline CDR1 reads DFQATT; CDR2 reads SNEGSKA (reference sequence). J was trimmed by 4 bases and V by 1 base; bases with no gene match: 4. This chain's CDR3 is CSARAASGSYEQYF. The CDR3 coding sequence is TGCAGTGCTAGAGCAGCTAGCGGGAGTTACGAGCAGTACTTC.

This clonotype occurred many times. An end of the junction differs from the germline gene, which may be a read error. The rearrangement uses TRBV7-9 and TRBJ2-7; TRBD1 might be the D (6 bases). The germline gives CDR1 SEHNR, CDR2 FQNEAQ (reference sequence). The CDR3 spans 12 residues. CDR3 nucleotide sequence: TGTGCCAGCAGTTTAGGGGGTCGGGAGCAGTACTTC. This sequence encodes CASSLGGREQYF.

Remarks on this clonotype: A clone one base away is much larger, so this may be a read error. The J gene is TRBJ2-4, the V gene TRBV20-1; D unclear. Germline V lookup: CDR1 DFQATT, CDR2 SNEGSKA (reference sequence). The CDR3 has 14 amino acids. V lost 5 bases and J lost 0, with 11 bases in between. CDR3: CSASPFTAKNIQYF. The CDR3 region has the DNA TGCAGTGCTTCCCCGTTCACAGCCAAAAACATTCAGTACTTC.

This sequence joins TRBV7-9 and TRBJ1-2; D not certain. Germline lookup yields CDR1 SEHNR and CDR2 FQNEAQ (reference sequence). The CDR3 totals 17 residues. The V end was cut by 5 bases, the J end by 5 bases, with 24 bases between. CDR3 region: CASSVGPNYVSAYGYTF. DNA for the CDR3: TGTGCCAGCAGCGTAGGACCCAACTATGTTTCAGCTTATGGCTACACCTTC.

In its sample, this clonotype was seen a few times. DNA for the CDR3: TGCAGTGCTAGAGATTACAGGACAGGGGTCGGGGACGAGCAGTACTTC. Translated: CSARDYRTGVGDEQYF. The V call is TRBV20-1, the J call TRBJ2-7; 9 nucleotides agree with TRBD1. Germline CDR1 reads DFQATT; CDR2 reads SNEGSKA (reference sequence). V shed 0 bases, J shed 5 bases, and the junction held 11 bases outside the gene matches. The CDR3 covers 16 residues.

This clonotype was seen many times. This rearrangement joins TRBV5-5 to TRBJ2-7, with D possibly TRBD2 on 6 matching bases. V lost 3 bases and J lost 6, with 16 bases in between. The CDR3 totals 14 residues. The germline V gene encodes CDR1 SGHKS and CDR2 YYEKEE (reference sequence). As DNA, the CDR3 is TGTGCCAGCAGCTCCCAGGTCGGGGGAGGCGAGCAGTACTTC. Translating gives CASSSQVGGGEQYF.

This rearrangement joins TRBV28 to TRBJ2-1; 10 bases are a match to TRBD2. J was trimmed by 7 bases and V by 5 bases; bases with no gene match: 5. The CDR3 consists of 14 residues. The germline V gene has CDR1 MDHEN and CDR2 SYDVKM. The CDR3 spells CASSRSSGRNEQFF. The CDR3, as DNA: TGTGCCAGCAGTAGGTCTAGCGGGAGAAATGAGCAGTTCTTC.